A single sample is the source of the 4 T cell receptor beta chains below, sequenced in a study of early T cells in non-severe SARS-CoV-2 infection. From the 5' RACE reads, TCRdb called clonotypes with MiXCR, one entry per CDR3 protein. The top ten clones hold around 1.1% of a sample with tens of thousands of distinct CDR3 sequences, around 13% of them seen once. The sample consisted of whole blood. The receptor source for this set is an adult who was a healthcare worker with PCR-confirmed SARS-CoV-2 infection or an uninfected control (not recorded which).

This clonotype was seen ten or more times. The V gene is TRBV6-5, the J gene TRBJ1-5, with D uncertain. The CDR3 spans 14 residues. Trimming pared 6 bases from V and 4 bases from J, leaving 13 bases between. CDR1 is MNHEY, CDR2 SVGAGI, per germline. CDR3 bases: TGTGCCAGCAGCCCCGTGTCAGTTAATCAGCCCCAGCATTTT. Translated: CASSPVSVNQPQHF.

This rearrangement joins TRBV21-1 to TRBJ1-1. TRBV21-1 is a recognized pseudogene. This CDR3 contains 14 residues. CDR3 DNA: TGTGCCAGCAGCAAATCGGAGGGGAGGACTGAAGCTTTCTTT. This sequence encodes CASSKSEGRTEAFF.

The chain combines TRBV29-1 with TRBJ1-1; D gene unclear. Germline loops: CDR1 SQVTM, CDR2 ANQGSEA. There are 15 residues in the CDR3. V dropped 5 bases and J dropped 1 base, with 17 bases sitting between them. The CDR3, as DNA: TGCAGCGTTCCCCCGCGGTTAGGTCGGAACACTGAAGCTTTCTTT. It translates to CSVPPRLGRNTEAFF.

The chain is built from TRBV28 and TRBJ1-5; D unresolved. Germline CDR1 and CDR2: MDHEN and SYDVKM. The germline V and J ends were trimmed by 4 bases and 1 base, with 11 bases remaining between them. This CDR3 has 15 residues. The CDR3 loop reads CASSWFGESNQPQHF. CDR3 in DNA: TGTGCCAGCAGTTGGTTCGGGGAGAGCAATCAGCCCCAGCATTTT.